These 10 T cell receptor beta chains were all obtained from the same sample, sequenced in a study of cytomegalovirus exposure and HLA in healthy donors. PCR used 60 Vbeta primers and 13 Jbeta primers. Libraries were prepared by immunoSEQ multiplex PCR; TCRdb keeps only in-frame clonotypes and omits some of them. The sample holds 150,000 to 200,000 clones, more than 75% seen once. What was sequenced was PBMCs. The receptors come from a woman aged 45-60 years in good health and CMV-seronegative.

J is TRBJ2-1 and V is TRBV18, with 15 bases identical to TRBD2. The ends lost 6 bases at V and 7 bases at J; junction bases unmatched: 10. Germline V CDR1 and CDR2: KGHSH, LQKENI. The CDR3 loop spans 17 amino acids. CDR3 sequence (DNA): TGTGCCAGCTCGAAAGGACTAGCGGGGGGGCCGTTAAATGAGCAGTTCTTC. It encodes CASSKGLAGGPLNEQFF.

J is TRBJ2-4 and V is TRBV9; D gene ambiguous. The V and J ends lost 3 bases and 6 bases respectively, with 13 bases between them. Germline V gives CDR1 SGDLS, CDR2 YYNGEE. There are 14 residues in the CDR3. The DNA for the CDR3 is TGTGCCAGCAGCGGGAGCATCGATGGAAACATTCAGTACTTC. Translation: CASSGSIDGNIQYF.

V is TRBV9 and J is TRBJ2-2; 9 bases line up with TRBD2. CDR1 is SGDLS, CDR2 YYNGEE, per germline. The CDR3 has 16 amino acids. V trimming: 0 bases; J trimming: 1 base; junction bases outside the gene matches: 1. CDR3 nucleotides: TGTGCCAGCAGCGTAGCAGCGGGAGGGAACACCGGGGAGCTGTTTTTT. Translating it yields CASSVAAGGNTGELFF. The full variable domain, completed using reference TRBV9 and TRBJ2-2, is DSGVTQTPKHLITATGQRVTLRCSPRSGDLSVYWYQQSLDQGLQFLIQYYNGEERAKGNILERFSAQQFPDLHSELNLSSLELGDSALYFCASSVAAGGNTGELFFGEGSRLTVL.

The chain has TRBV9 and TRBJ1-5, with 7 bases aligning to TRBD1. The CDR3 is 18 residues long. Trimming removed 1 base from V and 1 base from J; junction bases left unmatched: 11. Germline-derived CDR1 and CDR2 are SGDLS and YYNGEE. CDR3 amino acids: CASSVNPPHRGSNQPQHF. CDR3 nucleotide sequence: TGTGCCAGCAGCGTAAACCCCCCCCACAGGGGCAGCAATCAGCCCCAGCATTTT.

The chain carries TRBV4-3 and TRBJ1-2, with D possibly being TRBD1 (5 bases). Germline CDR1 is LGHNA and CDR2 is YSLEER. Trimming removed 0 bases at V and 4 bases at J, with 12 bases between. The CDR3 runs 15 residues. The CDR3 is CASSQDRGVSYGYTF. The CDR3 region has the DNA TGCGCCAGCAGCCAAGATCGGGGGGTAAGCTATGGCTACACCTTC.

The gene calls are TRBV5-1 and TRBJ2-1; D unclear. The CDR3 covers 15 residues. Germline lookup yields CDR1 SGHRS and CDR2 YFSETQ. Trimming shortened V by 2 bases and J by 0 bases, and 9 bases separated the two germline ends. The CDR3 DNA follows: TGCGCCAGCAGCTTCGACTTGAGCTCCTACAATGAGCAGTTCTTC. It yields the protein CASSFDLSSYNEQFF.

This rearrangement joins TRBV7-2 to TRBJ2-7; a possible D gene is TRBD2 (6 bases). This CDR3 is built from 13 residues. V lost 8 bases and J lost 0, with 11 bases in between. Germline CDR1 is SGHTA and CDR2 is FQGNSA. This CDR3 reads CASGTPSSYEQYF. In nucleotides, the CDR3 is TGTGCCAGCGGGACTCCGAGCTCCTACGAGCAGTACTTC.

J is TRBJ1-1 and V is TRBV19; D may be TRBD1 (5 bases). With 3 bases removed from V and 5 bases from J, the gap between germline ends came to 13 bases. Germline CDR1 reads LNHDA; CDR2 reads SQIVND (reference sequence). The CDR3 has 14 amino acids. The CDR3 DNA follows: TGTGCCAGTAGTATTTTGGGGGAGGCGACTGAAGCTTTCTTT. Protein sequence: CASSILGEATEAFF. The full variable domain, completed using reference TRBV19 and TRBJ1-1, is DGGITQSPKYLFRKEGQNVTLSCEQNLNHDAMYWYRQDPGQGLRLIYYSQIVNDFQKGDIAEGYSVSREKKESFPLTVTSAQKNPTAFYLCASSILGEATEAFFGQGTRLTVV.

This clone was detected only once. The rearrangement links TRBV4-1 to TRBJ2-1; 10 nucleotides align to TRBD1. The CDR3 covers 13 residues. In germline, CDR1 is MGHRA, CDR2 YSYEKL. DNA of the CDR3: TGCGGCTTAGGACAGGGGGCCTACAATGAGCAGTTCTTC. This translates into CGLGQGAYNEQFF.

This rearrangement joins TRBV7-9 to TRBJ2-1, with TRBD2 identical over 10 bases. The CDR3 is 17 amino acids. V was pared by 3 bases and J by 7 bases, with 12 bases of the junction left unmatched. Germline values: CDR1 SEHNR, CDR2 FQNEAQ (reference sequence). In nucleotides, the CDR3 is TGTGCCAGCAGCTTCAAACCGGGACTAGCGAGAAGGAATGAGCAGTTCTTC. Translation gives CASSFKPGLARRNEQFF.